Listed below are T cell receptor beta chains from one sample, sequenced in a study of shared T cell receptors in the human thymus. Clones were sequenced by immunoSEQ multiplex PCR, and TCRdb holds only the in-frame ones, with some missing. The repertoire holds more than 550,000 clones, with around 87% as singletons. In addition, the sample was reused for a study of human thymus T cells.

Sequenced material: thymocytes. These receptor sequences come from a boy in the first two years of life with a congenital heart defect. Both conserved end residues are trimmed from each CDR3. Fields, in order: J gene, V gene, CDR3 protein.

j_gene: TRBJ2-5; v_gene: TRBV2; CDR3aa: ASSGVVGQTQGYQETQY
j_gene: TRBJ1-1; v_gene: TRBV6-1; CDR3aa: ASSEGVGRGAMNTEAF
j_gene: TRBJ1-2; v_gene: TRBV2; CDR3aa: ASRTSDRGGLYGYT
j_gene: TRBJ2-6; v_gene: TRBV30; CDR3aa: AWSFGQGKYSGANVLT
j_gene: TRBJ1-5; v_gene: TRBV19; CDR3aa: ASSRGTAKQPQH
j_gene: TRBJ2-7; v_gene: TRBV6-5; CDR3aa: ASSHGQGASYEQY
j_gene: TRBJ2-7; v_gene: TRBV9; CDR3aa: ASGLAGVYEQY
j_gene: TRBJ1-1; v_gene: TRBV6-1; CDR3aa: ASSDYLSRPGQGRHTEAF
j_gene: TRBJ1-3; v_gene: TRBV11-3; CDR3aa: ASSLDRLASGNTIY
j_gene: TRBJ2-7; v_gene: TRBV9; CDR3aa: ASSVERDRPYEQY
j_gene: TRBJ2-1; v_gene: TRBV18; CDR3aa: ASSPSRSSYNEQF
j_gene: TRBJ2-2; v_gene: TRBV2; CDR3aa: ASSETPGELF
j_gene: TRBJ1-2; v_gene: TRBV4-3; CDR3aa: ASSQDADSYGYT
j_gene: TRBJ1-5; v_gene: TRBV6-5; CDR3aa: ASRALGSYQPQH
j_gene: TRBJ2-7; v_gene: TRBV28; CDR3aa: ASSPPWTSGNYEQY
j_gene: TRBJ2-1; v_gene: TRBV7-9; CDR3aa: ASTGEGARNEQF
j_gene: TRBJ2-3; v_gene: TRBV4-3; CDR3aa: ASSHRLAGLTDTQY
j_gene: TRBJ1-2; v_gene: TRBV4-3; CDR3aa: ASSHEGQGFKFGYT
j_gene: TRBJ2-1; v_gene: TRBV28; CDR3aa: ASRWTGPYNEQF
j_gene: TRBJ2-5; v_gene: TRBV27; CDR3aa: ASSPRTGGETQY
j_gene: NA; v_gene: TRBV30; CDR3aa: ALENPTSGHYEQY
j_gene: TRBJ2-7; v_gene: TRBV14; CDR3aa: ASSPGLAEQYEQY
j_gene: TRBJ2-7; v_gene: TRBV5-1; CDR3aa: ASSLPGQGHEQY
j_gene: TRBJ2-5; v_gene: TRBV4-1; CDR3aa: ASSQDTQKPREGSIETQY
j_gene: TRBJ1-1; v_gene: TRBV27; CDR3aa: ASSLKGGPGQGTEAF
j_gene: TRBJ2-1; v_gene: TRBV7-8; CDR3aa: ASSLRGRSGRAYNEQF
j_gene: TRBJ1-1; v_gene: TRBV27; CDR3aa: ASGEEMNTEAF
j_gene: TRBJ2-5; v_gene: TRBV7-3; CDR3aa: ASSPGGLALRETQY
j_gene: TRBJ2-2; v_gene: TRBV4-3; CDR3aa: ASSQERGYTGELF
j_gene: TRBJ2-1; v_gene: TRBV7-3; CDR3aa: ASSPKAGGSEQF
j_gene: TRBJ2-3; v_gene: TRBV2; CDR3aa: ASNASSGNLYTDTQY
j_gene: TRBJ1-6; v_gene: TRBV7-9; CDR3aa: ASSSPTGDSPLH
j_gene: TRBJ1-3; v_gene: TRBV18; CDR3aa: ASSPPTGAGNTIY
j_gene: TRBJ1-1; v_gene: TRBV10-3; CDR3aa: AISESTRDRLD
j_gene: TRBJ2-7; v_gene: TRBV19; CDR3aa: ASREGTGDNEQY
j_gene: TRBJ2-7; v_gene: TRBV27; CDR3aa: ASSLKLPGEVRSYEQY
j_gene: TRBJ2-1; v_gene: TRBV27; CDR3aa: ASSSQYWTSGRNEQF
j_gene: TRBJ2-1; v_gene: TRBV7-2; CDR3aa: ASSLGRGGEQF
j_gene: TRBJ1-1; v_gene: TRBV5-4; CDR3aa: ASSFLRGEAF
j_gene: TRBJ2-3; v_gene: TRBV4-2; CDR3aa: ASSQGGRVGRPDTQY
j_gene: TRBJ2-5; v_gene: TRBV18; CDR3aa: ASSPRGLAGERRETQY
j_gene: TRBJ1-2; v_gene: TRBV28; CDR3aa: ASSLRDRVRYGYT
j_gene: TRBJ1-1; v_gene: TRBV27; CDR3aa: ASSSLNREAF
j_gene: TRBJ2-7; v_gene: TRBV14; CDR3aa: ASSQLASGGAEAYEQY
j_gene: TRBJ1-5; v_gene: TRBV4-3; CDR3aa: ASSQRLAGPRNQPQH
j_gene: TRBJ2-7; v_gene: TRBV4-3; CDR3aa: ASSQAGTDYEQY
j_gene: TRBJ1-3; v_gene: TRBV7-9; CDR3aa: ASSLVRDSGNTIY
j_gene: TRBJ1-6; v_gene: TRBV4-1; CDR3aa: ASSPDRGNSPLH
j_gene: TRBJ1-5; v_gene: TRBV4-1; CDR3aa: ASSQRHRDSNQPQH
j_gene: TRBJ1-2; v_gene: TRBV19; CDR3aa: ASSSPSWTGQANYGYT
j_gene: TRBJ2-1; v_gene: TRBV14; CDR3aa: ASSPGLAGGPEGGWSYNEQF
j_gene: TRBJ2-7; v_gene: TRBV15; CDR3aa: ATSRLPSGRAGEQY
j_gene: TRBJ1-2; v_gene: TRBV4-2; CDR3aa: ASSQEARGGRGYT